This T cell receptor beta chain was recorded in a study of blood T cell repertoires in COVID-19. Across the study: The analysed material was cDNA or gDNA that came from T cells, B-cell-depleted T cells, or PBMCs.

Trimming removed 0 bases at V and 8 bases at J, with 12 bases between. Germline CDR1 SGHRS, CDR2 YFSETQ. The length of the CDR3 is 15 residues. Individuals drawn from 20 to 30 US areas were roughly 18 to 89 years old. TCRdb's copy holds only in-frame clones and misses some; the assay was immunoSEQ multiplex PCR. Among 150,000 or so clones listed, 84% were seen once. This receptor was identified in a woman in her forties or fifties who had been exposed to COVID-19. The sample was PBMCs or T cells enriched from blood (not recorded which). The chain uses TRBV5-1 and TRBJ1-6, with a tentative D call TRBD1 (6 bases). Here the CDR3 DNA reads TGCGCCAGCAGCTTGGAAGTCGCAGGGGATTCACCCCTCCACTTT. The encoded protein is CASSLEVAGDSPLHF.